The rows below give T cell receptor beta chains drawn from one sample of a study of molecular identifiers for immune sequencing clone quantification. TCRdb re-called the PCR reads through MiXCR, storing one row per CDR3 protein. The sample holds about 640,000 distinct CDR3 sequences, less than 20% seen once. The sequenced material came from naive CD8+ T cells from blood, with Jurkat cell RNA spiked in. Receptors were obtained from a human donor in good health. Some libraries in this study had Jurkat cell RNA spiked in. The CDR3 runs from the conserved cysteine through the conserved F or W. D genes are given only for firm matches. The listing skips clone size in some rows; elsewhere it reads once, few, many or a size class.

j_call | v_call | d_call | clone_size | cdr3_aa | cdr3_nt
TRBJ2-7 | TRBV29-1 | . | many | CSVEDWVDEAYEQYF | TGCAGCGTTGAAGACTGGGTCGATGAAGCCTACGAGCAGTACTTC
TRBJ2-5 | TRBV7-9 | . | . | CASGPDGLSETQYF | TGTGCCAGCGGCCCCGACGGCCTTTCAGAGACCCAGTACTTC
TRBJ2-5 | TRBV12-3/TRBV12-4 | . | few | CASIWEGAEETQYF | TGTGCCAGCATCTGGGAGGGGGCCGAGGAGACCCAGTACTTC
TRBJ2-1 | TRBV27 | TRBD2 | few | CASSLGLAGGSYNEQFF | TGTGCCAGCAGTCTAGGACTAGCGGGAGGCTCCTACAATGAGCAGTTCTTC
TRBJ1-5 | TRBV27 | . | many | CASSSARLGVGYSNQPQHF | TGTGCCAGCAGTTCCGCCCGTCTAGGGGTAGGTTATAGCAATCAGCCCCAGCATTTT
TRBJ2-7 | TRBV19 | . | . | CACAPGVSYEQYF | TGTGCCTGTGCCCCAGGCGTGTCCTACGAGCAGTACTTC
TRBJ2-1 | TRBV9 | TRBD1 | . | CASSTPTGVNEQFF | TGTGCCAGCAGCACCCCGACAGGGGTCAATGAGCAGTTCTTC
TRBJ2-7 | TRBV5-1 | . | many | CASSLVKSSYEQYF | TGCGCCAGCAGCTTGGTCAAGAGCTCCTACGAGCAGTACTTC
TRBJ1-2 | TRBV12-3/TRBV12-4 | . | few | CASSLGQTYGYTF | TGTGCCAGCAGTTTAGGGCAGACCTATGGCTACACCTTC
TRBJ2-5 | TRBV10-3 | . | . | CAITPDSQETQYF | TGTGCCATCACCCCAGACAGCCAAGAGACCCAGTACTTC
TRBJ2-7 | TRBV29-1 | . | . | CSGGTSYEQYF | TGCAGCGGTGGGACATCCTACGAGCAGTACTTC
TRBJ1-1 | TRBV4-3 | . | many | CASSRDISGTEAFF | TGCGCCAGCAGCCGGGACATCTCAGGAACTGAAGCTTTCTTT
TRBJ1-2 | TRBV5-1 | TRBD1 | many | CASSLVTGDYGYTF | TGCGCCAGCAGCTTGGTGACAGGGGACTATGGCTACACCTTC
TRBJ2-1 | TRBV24-1 | . | many | CATSDTGLNYNEQFF | TGTGCCACCAGTGATACAGGACTAAACTACAATGAGCAGTTCTTC
TRBJ2-3 | TRBV24-1 | . | . | CATSEYSTDTQYF | TGTGCCACCAGTGAATATAGCACAGATACGCAGTATTTT
TRBJ2-7 | TRBV28 | . | many | CASSLAYGASEKGSYEQYF | TGTGCCAGCAGTTTAGCGTACGGGGCTAGCGAAAAGGGGTCCTACGAGCAGTACTTC
TRBJ2-1 | TRBV29-1 | TRBD2 | . | CSAEWGGGIDEQFF | TGCAGCGCGGAGTGGGGCGGGGGGATCGATGAGCAGTTCTTC
TRBJ2-7 | TRBV12-3/TRBV12-4 | TRBD1 | . | CASRTGDEQYF | TGTGCCAGCAGGACAGGGGACGAGCAGTACTTC
TRBJ2-7 | TRBV9 | . | many | CASSVFGTAGPEQYF | TGTGCCAGCAGCGTATTCGGGACGGCGGGTCCCGAGCAGTACTTC
TRBJ1-1 | TRBV7-9 | . | many | CASHRDGTEAFF | TGTGCCAGTCACAGGGATGGCACTGAAGCTTTCTTT
TRBJ1-6 | TRBV7-8 | . | many | CASSSPGTTASPLHF | TGTGCCAGCAGCTCGCCTGGGACAACCGCTTCACCCCTCCACTTT
TRBJ2-5 | TRBV4-1 | TRBD2 | few | CASSRQRGLADQETQYF | TGCGCCAGCAGCCGCCAGCGGGGACTAGCGGATCAAGAGACCCAGTACTTC
TRBJ2-3 | TRBV6-5 | . | many | CASSYSSQGGGDTQYF | TGTGCCAGCAGTTACTCGAGCCAGGGGGGAGGGGATACGCAGTATTTT
TRBJ1-3 | TRBV19 | . | few | CASTRGISSGNTIYF | TGTGCCAGTACGAGGGGCATTAGCTCTGGAAACACCATATATTTT
TRBJ1-1 | TRBV30 | . | many | CAWRVWGGTEAFF | TGTGCCTGGAGAGTTTGGGGAGGCACTGAAGCTTTCTTT
TRBJ2-3 | TRBV18 | . | many | CASSPPDSPTDTQYF | TGTGCCAGCTCACCACCGGACAGCCCCACAGATACGCAGTATTTT
TRBJ2-1 | TRBV7-2 | . | many | CASRTLGTGEQFF | TGTGCCAGCAGAACTCTGGGTACCGGTGAGCAGTTCTTC
TRBJ2-7 | TRBV19 | TRBD1 | . | CASSIYDRAGEQYF | TGTGCCAGTAGTATTTATGACAGGGCCGGCGAGCAGTACTTC
TRBJ1-1 | TRBV9 | . | many | CASSVFPGEMSTEAFF | TGTGCCAGCAGCGTATTCCCCGGAGAGATGTCGACTGAAGCTTTCTTT
TRBJ2-3 | TRBV27 | . | . | CASSPLAVGGNTDTQYF | TGTGCCAGCAGTCCCCTCGCCGTAGGGGGGAACACAGATACGCAGTATTTT
TRBJ2-1 | TRBV12-3/TRBV12-4 | . | . | CASSSISSYNEQFF | TGTGCCAGCAGTTCGATTAGCTCCTACAATGAGCAGTTCTTC
TRBJ1-5 | TRBV15 | . | few | CATSGGQSNDQPQHF | TGTGCCACCAGCGGAGGACAGTCTAACGATCAGCCCCAGCATTTT